The 14 T cell receptor beta chains given below trace back to one sample, sequenced in a study of shared clonotypes between healthy human individuals. Measured with immunoSEQ multiplex PCR; TCRdb has only the in-frame clones, and not every one. The sample has under 150,000 clones; 55% to 80% are singletons. Sequencing was performed on memory CD8+ T cells sorted from blood. Described subset: CD45RO+ cells pooled with CCR7-negative TemRA cells. These receptors were obtained from a woman in her 30s in good health.

This clone has ten or more counts. Here the CDR3 DNA reads TGTGCCAGTAGTATAGATCGTCCTAGCGCTAGCACAGATACGCAGTATTTT. As protein: CASSIDRPSASTDTQYF. This chain connects TRBV19 to TRBJ2-3; tentatively, D is TRBD2 (6 bases). The CDR3 totals 17 residues. Trimming took 0 bases from V and 0 from J, leaving 13 bases between them. Germline loops: CDR1 LNHDA, CDR2 SQIVND (reference sequence).

V usage is TRBV10-3 and J usage is TRBJ2-3; tentatively, D is TRBD2 (5 bases). Germline V gene data show CDR1 as ENHRY and CDR2 as SYGVKD. V lost 4 bases to trimming and J lost 0 bases, with 8 bases between them. This CDR3 has 14 residues. CDR3 amino acids: CAISASLSTDTQYF. CDR3 DNA sequence: TGTGCCATCAGTGCTAGCCTAAGCACAGATACGCAGTATTTT.

The J gene is TRBJ2-7, the V gene TRBV6-5; D is undetermined. V lost 8 bases, J lost 12 bases, and 14 bases lay in between. The CDR3 runs 10 residues. Germline V gives CDR1 MNHEY, CDR2 SVGAGI. The CDR3: CASGPDGGYF. DNA of the CDR3: TGTGCCAGCGGCCCGGACGGCGGGTACTTC.

V is TRBV7-8 and J is TRBJ2-5; 7 bases are a match to TRBD1. The CDR3 has 16 amino acids. Germline loops: CDR1 SGHVS, CDR2 FQNEAQ. V trimming: 1 base; J trimming: 4 bases; junction bases outside the gene matches: 9. The CDR3 spells CASSLESAGGLETQYF. In DNA form, the CDR3 reads TGTGCCAGCAGCTTAGAAAGTGCAGGGGGTTTAGAGACCCAGTACTTC. Looking up the rest from reference TRBV7-8 and TRBJ2-5 gives the full variable domain: GAGVSQSPRYKVAKRGQDVALRCDPISGHVSLFWYQQALGQGPEFLTYFQNEAQLDKSGLPSDRFFAERPEGSVSTLKIQRTQQEDSAVYLCASSLESAGGLETQYFGPGTRLLVL.

Details on this clone: This likely reflects a read error, since a far larger clone is one base away. Other DNA sequences of this sample code for an identical CDR3. The CDR3 reads CASSQTLGTGGFEQYF. CDR3 sequence (DNA): TGCGCCAGCAGCCAAACACTGGGGACAGGGGGTTTTGAGCAGTACTTC. V gene TRBV4-1 combines with J gene TRBJ2-7; TRBD1 aligns across 11 bases. Germline V lookup: CDR1 MGHRA, CDR2 YSYEKL. V lost 2 bases and J lost 7; bases outside the gene matches: 10. CDR3 length equals 16 residues.

This clone appeared once. The V gene is TRBV11-1, the J gene TRBJ2-1; D not certain. V lost 3 bases to trimming and J lost 0 bases, with 9 bases between them. The CDR3 runs to 15 residues. Germline CDR1 and CDR2: SGHAT and FQDESV (reference sequence). The CDR3 protein is CASSFAASSYNEQFF. CDR3 bases: TGTGCCAGCAGCTTCGCCGCTAGCTCCTACAATGAGCAGTTCTTC.

The chain links TRBV11-2 to TRBJ2-1; D gene ambiguous. The CDR3 extends over 12 amino acids. Germline V gene sequence: CDR1 SGHAT, CDR2 FQNNGV. Trimming took off 5 bases at V and 8 bases at J, with 10 bases between the two ends. CDR3 loop: CASSPARYEQFF. In DNA, the CDR3 is TGTGCCAGCAGCCCGGCACGTTATGAGCAGTTCTTC.

The chain combines TRBV21-1 with TRBJ2-5. TRBV21-1 has pseudogene status. This CDR3 contains 13 residues. The CDR3 protein is CASSVVLGETQYF. The CDR3 DNA reads as TGTGCCAGCAGCGTAGTGTTAGGAGAGACCCAGTACTTC.

This clone was seen many times. The CDR3 protein is CASSLGGKEYEQYF. In nucleotides, the CDR3 is TGTGCCAGCAGCTTAGGCGGGAAAGAATACGAGCAGTACTTC. This chain joins TRBV7-9 and TRBJ2-7, with a tentative D call TRBD2 (6 bases). Germline CDR1 reads SEHNR; CDR2 reads FQNEAQ (reference sequence). The CDR3 has 14 amino acids. The V end lost 1 base, the J end lost 4 bases, and 11 bases lay between the germline ends.

The J gene is TRBJ2-7, the V gene TRBV19; D not certain. CDR1 LNHDA and CDR2 SQIVND come from the germline V gene (reference sequence). Trimming removed 3 bases at V and 0 bases at J, with 9 bases between. The CDR3 consists of 14 residues. This CDR3 reads CASSIGLSSYEQYF. CDR3 DNA: TGTGCCAGTAGTATCGGTCTAAGCTCCTACGAGCAGTACTTC.

The chain links TRBV25-1 to TRBJ2-5, with D tentatively TRBD1 or TRBD2 (5 bases each). The V end lost 3 bases, the J end lost 5 bases, and 10 bases lay between the germline ends. This CDR3 comprises 13 residues. Germline V gene lookup returns CDR1 MGHDK and CDR2 SYGVNS. This CDR3 reads CASSDGGRETQYF. Here the CDR3 DNA reads TGTGCCAGCAGTGATGGGGGTCGGGAGACCCAGTACTTC.

The rearrangement uses TRBV7-8 and TRBJ2-7, with a possible D match to TRBD2 (6 bases). The CDR3 contains 12 residues. Germline lookup yields CDR1 SGHVS and CDR2 FQNEAQ. V dropped 8 bases and J dropped 3 bases, with 11 bases sitting between them. CDR3 DNA: TGTGCCAGCGCTAGGAGGGACTACGAGCAGTACTTC. Residues: CASARRDYEQYF.

This clone occurred many times. V and J are TRBV6-8 and TRBJ1-2; TRBD1 aligns across 7 bases. CDR3 length: 13 residues. CDR1 is MNHGY, CDR2 SAAAGT, per germline. The V gene end was trimmed by 6 bases and the J gene end by 2 bases; junction bases not matched to a gene: 3. The CDR3 DNA sequence: TGTGCCAGCAGCCCCAGGGGGAACTATGGCTACACCTTC. Protein product: CASSPRGNYGYTF.

Turning to this clone: Other DNA sequences within the sample encode an identical CDR3. The chain has TRBV28 and TRBJ1-1, with 9 bases identical to TRBD1. Per germline, CDR1 MDHEN and CDR2 SYDVKM. Unmatched junction bases numbered 4, after V lost 9 bases and J lost 2 bases. The CDR3 consists of 13 residues. CDR3 DNA sequence: TGTGCCAGTCAGGGACAGGGAAACACTGAAGCTTTCTTT. Residues: CASQGQGNTEAFF.